This record covers a single T cell receptor (beta chain). In the original workflow: Amplifying reference gene primers gave estimates of nucleated cell counts. The protocol was immunoSEQ multiplex PCR, while the TCRdb copy is restricted to in-frame clones and leaves out a portion. Clone size and V and J calls were adopted from that table, with D and trimming inferred from the DNA. The sample has some 200,000 clones, approximately 86% seen once. The germline V gene has CDR1 SGHTS and CDR2 YDEGEE. CDR3 length equals 15 residues. Trimming at V came to 5 bases and at J to 4 bases, leaving 5 bases not matched to a gene. This sample was taken from a study of blood T cell repertoires in COVID-19. Study at large: Samples came from the United States, Italy and Spain, spanning acute and convalescent COVID-19. T cells, B-cell-depleted T cells, or PBMCs provided the cDNA or gDNA that served as material.

The J gene is TRBJ2-3, the V gene TRBV5-8, with TRBD2 matching 12 bases. The receptor comes from a woman older than 75 in a cohort sampled during active or convalescent COVID-19. The sequenced sample consisted of peripheral blood. As DNA, the CDR3 is TGTGCCAGCAGAGCTAGCGGGAGGGCCGCAGATACGCAGTATTTT. Translation gives CASRASGRAADTQYF. Drawing the rest from reference TRBV5-8 and TRBJ2-3, the complete variable domain is EAGVTQSPTHLIKTRGQQATLRCSPISGHTSVYWYQQALGLGLQFLLWYDEGEERNRGNFPPRFSGRQFPNYSSELNVNALELEDSALYLCASRASGRAADTQYFGPGTRLTVL.